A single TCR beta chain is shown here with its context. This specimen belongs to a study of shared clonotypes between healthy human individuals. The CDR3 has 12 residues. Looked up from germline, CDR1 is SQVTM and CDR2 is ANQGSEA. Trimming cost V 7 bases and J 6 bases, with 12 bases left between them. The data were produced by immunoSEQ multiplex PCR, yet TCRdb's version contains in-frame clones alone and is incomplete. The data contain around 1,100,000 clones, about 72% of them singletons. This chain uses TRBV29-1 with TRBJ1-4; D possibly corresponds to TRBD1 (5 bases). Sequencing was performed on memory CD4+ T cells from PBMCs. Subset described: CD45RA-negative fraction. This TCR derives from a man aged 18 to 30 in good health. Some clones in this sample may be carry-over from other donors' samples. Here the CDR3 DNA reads TGCAGCGGCCGGGGCCTCGATGAAAAACTGTTTTTT. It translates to CSGRGLDEKLFF.